The 15 T cell receptor beta chains listed next were all sequenced from one sample in a study of blood T cells in healthy people across ages. The authors ran a second PCR of about 6 to 11 cycles using a sample-barcoded 5' primer and a J-beta primer mix. TCRdb recomputed calls from the 5' RACE reads with MiXCR, one row per CDR3 protein. Here the sample spans roughly 1.5 million distinct CDR3 sequences, approximately 43% being singletons. The sample was blood. These TCRs come from a woman aged 18-29 years in good health.

The chain's CDR3 is CASSQDEGGAGSNQPQHF. CDR3 in DNA: TGTGCCAGCAGCCAAGATGAGGGGGGCGCCGGAAGCAATCAGCCCCAGCATTTT. The chain has TRBV4-2 and TRBJ1-5; possibly TRBD1 for D (6 bases). The CDR3 loop spans 18 amino acids. Germline V CDR1 and CDR2: LGHNA, YNFKEQ. Trimming took 0 bases from V and 1 from J, leaving 16 bases between them.

This chain uses TRBV7-9 with TRBJ2-5, with D uncertain. The CDR3 spans 12 residues. The germline CDR1 and CDR2 sequences are SEHNR and FQNEAQ (reference sequence). V lost 2 bases and J lost 4, with 5 bases in between. The CDR3 here is CASSLIAETQYF. CDR3 bases: TGTGCCAGCAGCTTAATTGCAGAGACCCAGTACTTC. Based on the CDR3 plus reference TRBV7-9 and TRBJ2-5, the full variable domain is DTGVSQNPRHKITKRGQNVTFRCDPISEHNRLYWYRQTLGQGPEFLTYFQNEAQLEKSRLLSDRFSAERPKGSFSTLEIQRTEQGDSAMYLCASSLIAETQYFGPGTRLLVL.

The CDR3 DNA reads as TGCAGTGCTAGACCAAAATCGGTGCTTGAAGCTTTCTTT. Translating it yields CSARPKSVLEAFF. This chain joins TRBV20-1 and TRBJ1-1, with D unresolved. Per germline, CDR1 DFQATT and CDR2 SNEGSKA (reference sequence). Trimming cost V 2 bases and J 7 bases, with 14 bases left between them. The CDR3 length is 13 residues.

The chain has TRBV19 and TRBJ1-1, with 10 nucleotides matching TRBD1. The germline gives CDR1 LNHDA, CDR2 SQIVND (reference sequence). Losses at the gene ends were 5 bases for V and 5 bases for J; bases not matched to a gene: 5. This CDR3 has 14 residues. CDR3 loop: CASSPTGGRTEAFF. The CDR3 coding sequence is TGTGCCAGTAGTCCGACAGGGGGCCGAACTGAAGCTTTCTTT.

The sample holds a few counts of this clonotype. The V and J genes are TRBV18 and TRBJ2-1; no definite D call. Germline V CDR1 and CDR2: KGHSH, LQKENI. The V and J ends lost 5 bases and 5 bases respectively, with 10 bases between them. The CDR3 has 13 amino acids. Here the CDR3 DNA reads TGTGCCAGCTCAGAGGACGCGAACAATGAGCAGTTCTTC. Encoded protein: CASSEDANNEQFF.

This clonotype was seen just once. The chain combines TRBV10-3 with TRBJ2-5; 8 positions match TRBD2. The last part of the DNA fits TRBJ2-7 better; the J call may be wrong. The germline gives CDR1 ENHRY, CDR2 SYGVKD. This CDR3 has 14 amino acids. The CDR3 here is CAISLSGRSYEQYF. In nucleotides, the CDR3 is TGTGCCATCAGTCTAAGCGGGAGATCATACGAGCAGTACTTC.

This clonotype has just a few counts. Here the CDR3 DNA reads TGCGCCAGCAGCCAAGGGGCTAGCGAGGTGGATGAGCAGTTCTTC. Translated: CASSQGASEVDEQFF. The chain uses TRBV4-3 and TRBJ2-1; the D gene is possibly TRBD2 (6 bases). The CDR3 covers 15 residues. Germline CDR1 reads LGHNA; CDR2 reads YSLEER. The ends were cut back, 1 base at V and 8 bases at J, with 15 bases in the middle.

V usage is TRBV4-3 and J usage is TRBJ1-1; D possibly corresponds to TRBD1 (5 bases). This CDR3 spans 17 amino acids. Looked up from germline, CDR1 is LGHNA and CDR2 is YSLEER. V lost 1 base and J 6 bases, leaving 21 bases between the germline ends. Here the CDR3 reads CASSQGNLAGRIAEAFF. CDR3 coding DNA: TGCGCCAGCAGCCAAGGTAACCTCGCAGGGAGGATCGCTGAAGCTTTCTTT.

This clonotype was seen more than once but under ten times. The CDR3 nucleotides read TGCGCCAGCAGCCCGTTACTAGCGGGAGACACAGATACGCAGTATTTT. The encoded protein is CASSPLLAGDTDTQYF. V usage is TRBV4-3 and J usage is TRBJ2-3; 11 bases line up with TRBD2. CDR1 is LGHNA, CDR2 YSLEER, per germline. The CDR3 runs to 16 residues. With V trimmed by 4 bases and J by 2 bases, 5 bases remained unmatched.

This clonotype has just a few counts. V gene TRBV20-1 combines with J gene TRBJ1-2; no firm D call. CDR3 length: 12 amino acids. Looked up from germline, CDR1 is DFQATT and CDR2 is SNEGSKA (reference sequence). Trimming pared 5 bases from V and 6 bases from J, leaving 13 bases between. CDR3 DNA sequence: TGCAGTGCTTCCGGGGAGTTGGATGGCTACACCTTC. It specifies CSASGELDGYTF.

In DNA form, the CDR3 reads TGCAGTGCTCGGCGAGGGGTAATTCAAGAGACCCAGTACTTC. As protein: CSARRGVIQETQYF. This sequence joins TRBV20-1 and TRBJ2-5, with D perhaps TRBD1 or TRBD2 (5 bases each). Trimming shortened V by 5 bases and J by 2 bases, and 15 bases separated the two germline ends. From germline, CDR1 is DFQATT and CDR2 SNEGSKA (reference sequence). The CDR3 loop spans 14 amino acids.

This clonotype was seen only a few times. This rearrangement joins TRBV7-9 to TRBJ1-6; the D is unclear. Germline-derived CDR1 and CDR2 are SEHNR and FQNEAQ (reference sequence). V gave up 5 bases and J gave up 7 bases, with 12 bases separating them. The CDR3 totals 14 residues. The CDR3 bases are TGTGCCAGCAGCGCAAGGCATCGGAATTCACCCCTCCACTTT. It encodes CASSARHRNSPLHF.

The chain recombines TRBV2 with TRBJ2-1; D is unclear. Trimming took off 11 bases at V and 5 bases at J, with 16 bases between the two ends. CDR1 is SNHLY, CDR2 FYNNEI, per germline. This CDR3 is 13 amino acids long. The CDR3 here is CAALGMPNNEQFF. The CDR3 nucleotides read TGTGCCGCCCTGGGAATGCCTAACAATGAGCAGTTCTTC.

V gene TRBV7-9 combines with J gene TRBJ2-5, with 7 positions matching TRBD2. CDR1 and CDR2 (germline): SEHNR, FQNEAQ (reference sequence). After removal of 0 bases from V and 11 bases from J, the junction contained 9 bases not matched to a gene. This CDR3 is 14 amino acids long. As DNA, the CDR3 is TGTGCCAGCAGCTTAGCGGGAGGGCAGAGTAAGCAGTACTTC. Translated: CASSLAGGQSKQYF.

This clonotype turned up a few times. This sequence joins TRBV5-1 and TRBJ2-1; TRBD1 matches at 9 bases. This CDR3 comprises 13 residues. V gave up 7 bases and J gave up 6 bases; unmatched junction bases: 5. The germline CDR1 and CDR2 sequences are SGHRS and YFSETQ. The CDR3 nucleotides are TGCGCCAGCGGGTACAGGGGGCGCAATGAGCAGTTCTTC. Its protein is CASGYRGRNEQFF.